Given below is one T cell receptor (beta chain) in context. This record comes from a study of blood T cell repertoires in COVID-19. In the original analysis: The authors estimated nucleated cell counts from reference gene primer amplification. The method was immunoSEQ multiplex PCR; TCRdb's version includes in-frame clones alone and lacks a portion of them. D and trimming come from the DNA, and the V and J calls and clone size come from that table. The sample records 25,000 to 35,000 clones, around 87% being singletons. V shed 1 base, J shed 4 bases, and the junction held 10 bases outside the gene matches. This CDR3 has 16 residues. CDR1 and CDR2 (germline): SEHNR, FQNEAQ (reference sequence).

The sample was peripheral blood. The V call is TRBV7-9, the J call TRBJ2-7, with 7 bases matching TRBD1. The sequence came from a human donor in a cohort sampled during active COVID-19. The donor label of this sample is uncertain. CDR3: CASSLEPGTVIYEQYF. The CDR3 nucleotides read TGTGCCAGCAGCTTAGAGCCCGGGACAGTTATTTACGAGCAGTACTTC.